These T cell receptor beta chains were read from a single sample in a study of T-cell reconstitution after alpha-beta-depleted transplantation in children. TCRdb redid the calling of the PCR reads with MiXCR, one entry per CDR3 protein. Of 500,000 or so distinct CDR3 sequences in the sample, roughly 33% were seen once. The specimen was PBMCs from the stem cell graft donor, collected from the stem cell graft. The receptor set was obtained from a human donor who donated a stem cell graft to a child with aplastic anemia. Both conserved end residues are part of each CDR3. A D gene is named only where the DNA matches it firmly. Clone size is not always given. Where it is, it says once, few, many or a class for expanded clones.

j_gene | abundance | d_gene | v_gene | CDR3aa | CDR3nt
TRBJ1-1 | few | . | TRBV6-2/TRBV6-3 | CASSYSTGVLDTEAFF | TGTGCCAGCAGTTACTCGACGGGGGTTTTGGACACTGAAGCTTTCTTT
TRBJ2-2 | . | TRBD2 | TRBV6-8 | CASSKTSGSTGELFF | TGTGCCAGCAGTAAGACTAGCGGGAGTACCGGGGAGCTGTTTTTT
TRBJ2-7 | . | TRBD2 | TRBV28 | CASSPVAGGRYNEQYF | TGTGCCAGCAGTCCCGTAGCGGGAGGGCGTTACAACGAGCAGTACTTC
TRBJ1-1 | . | TRBD1 | TRBV7-6 | CASSLQGQGLAFF | TGTGCCAGCAGCTTACAGGGACAGGGATTAGCTTTCTTT
TRBJ2-2 | . | . | TRBV6-1 | CASSQDFSGDTGELFF | TGTGCCAGCAGCCAGGACTTCTCGGGGGACACCGGGGAGCTGTTTTTT
TRBJ1-1 | once | . | TRBV5-1 | CASSKALDGGGEAFF | TGCGCCAGCAGCAAAGCTCTGGACGGAGGGGGTGAAGCTTTCTTT
TRBJ2-7 | once | TRBD2 | TRBV2 | CASRVASGGEQYF | TGTGCCAGCAGGGTGGCTAGCGGAGGGGAGCAGTACTTC
TRBJ1-1 | . | TRBD1 | TRBV11-2 | CASSLVQGANTEAFF | TGTGCCAGCAGCTTAGTTCAGGGGGCGAACACTGAAGCTTTCTTT
TRBJ2-1 | . | TRBD2 | TRBV10-3 | CAISDYGSGMNEQFF | TGTGCCATCAGTGATTATGGTAGCGGGATGAATGAGCAGTTCTTC
TRBJ1-2 | . | . | TRBV7-2 | CASTPRRANYGYTF | TGTGCCAGCACCCCCAGGAGGGCTAACTATGGCTACACCTTC
TRBJ2-7 | once | TRBD2 | TRBV28 | CASSPSGSGSGEQYF | TGTGCCAGCAGTCCTAGCGGGAGTGGATCCGGCGAGCAGTACTTC
TRBJ2-1 | . | TRBD2 | TRBV30 | CAWSVLAVSYNEQFF | TGTGCCTGGAGTGTACTAGCGGTCTCTTACAATGAGCAGTTCTTC
TRBJ1-1 | . | . | TRBV5-1 | CASSLAPGANTEAFF | TGCGCCAGCAGCTTGGCACCAGGGGCGAACACTGAAGCTTTCTTT
TRBJ2-1 | few | . | TRBV29-1 | CSVEPPGFYNEQFF | TGCAGCGTTGAACCGCCAGGGTTCTACAATGAGCAGTTCTTC
TRBJ1-1 | few | TRBD1 | TRBV20-1 | CSARDPTGIGTEAFF | TGCAGTGCTAGGGACCCGACAGGGATAGGCACTGAAGCTTTCTTT
TRBJ1-1 | few | . | TRBV6-1 | CASSDRGRSDTEAFF | TGTGCCAGCAGTGACCGGGGGCGTTCGGACACTGAAGCTTTCTTT
TRBJ1-1 | . | . | TRBV12-5 | CASGLGGTNTEAFF | TGTGCTAGTGGTTTAGGGGGTACGAACACTGAAGCTTTCTTT
TRBJ2-1 | . | TRBD2 | TRBV20-1 | CSASGGSGRGGEQFF | TGCAGTGCCTCAGGGGGTAGCGGGAGGGGGGGTGAGCAGTTCTTC
TRBJ2-3 | . | TRBD2 | TRBV18 | CASSPLGAGVRHTDTQYF | TGTGCCAGCTCACCACTCGGGGCGGGAGTACGGCACACAGATACGCAGTATTTT
TRBJ1-4 | . | . | TRBV28 | CASSLYQQEKLFF | TGTGCCAGCAGTTTATACCAGCAGGAAAAACTGTTTTTT
TRBJ1-2 | . | . | TRBV20-1 | CSASFDRDYGYTF | TGCAGTGCTAGTTTTGACCGCGACTATGGCTACACCTTC
TRBJ2-5 | . | TRBD2 | TRBV5-1 | CASSLHQGLAGETQYF | TGCGCCAGCAGCCTGCACCAGGGACTAGCGGGAGAGACCCAGTACTTC
TRBJ1-5 | . | . | TRBV10-3 | CAIRGASNQPQHF | TGTGCCATCCGGGGAGCGAGCAATCAGCCCCAGCATTTT